The 23 T cell receptor beta chains given below trace back to one sample, sequenced in a study of preoperative IRX-2 immunotherapy in early breast cancer. The treatment was: preoperative locoregional IRX-2 cytokine immunotherapy. Sequencing used immunoSEQ multiplex PCR; TCRdb keeps in-frame clones, though not all of them. The table lists 3,000 to 4,000 clones, 75% to 85% of them singletons. The sequences come from tumor tissue, collected after IRX-2 immunotherapy. Receptors were obtained from a human donor with breast cancer.

The V call is TRBV6-7, the J call TRBJ1-2; D unclear. TRBV6-7 has ORF status, its function being uncertain. The CDR3 runs 13 residues. V was pared by 6 bases and J by 4 bases, with 12 bases between. CDR3 in amino acids: CASSPVGSYGYTF. CDR3 nucleotide sequence: TGTGCCAGCAGCCCAGTGGGGAGCTATGGCTACACCTTC.

The chain joins TRBV10-2 to TRBJ2-1; 9 bases are a match to TRBD2. V trimming: 1 base; J trimming: 0 bases; junction bases outside the gene matches: 4. The CDR3 extends over 17 amino acids. CDR1 is WSHSY, CDR2 SAAADI, per germline. The CDR3 DNA follows: TGCGCCAGCAGTGAGTTCGCTAGCGGGACCTCCTACAATGAGCAGTTCTTC. This sequence encodes CASSEFASGTSYNEQFF.

The rearrangement joins TRBV6-8 to TRBJ1-1, with 8 bases aligning to TRBD1. The germline gives CDR1 MNHGY, CDR2 SAAAGT. Trimming removed 2 bases from V and 4 bases from J; junction bases left unmatched: 6. The CDR3 covers 15 residues. The CDR3 DNA is TGTGCCAGCAGTTACAGAGACAGGGGTTCCACTGAAGCTTTCTTT. Translating gives CASSYRDRGSTEAFF.

This clone was counted once. The chain employs TRBV7-1 and TRBJ2-5, with D perhaps given as TRBD1 or TRBD2 (5 bases each). TRBV7-1 is given ORF status, its function remaining uncertain. This CDR3 is 13 amino acids long. V dropped 4 bases and J dropped 4 bases, with 10 bases sitting between them. The CDR3 region is CASSLARGETQYF. CDR3 sequence (DNA): TGTGCCAGCAGCTTAGCGAGGGGAGAGACCCAGTACTTC.

V and J are TRBV14 and TRBJ1-1; 7 positions agree with TRBD1. The CDR3 is 16 amino acids. CDR1 SGHDN and CDR2 FVKESK come from the germline V gene. V trimming: 5 bases; J trimming: 0 bases; junction bases outside the gene matches: 9. The CDR3 loop is CASSYRDRKMNTEAFF. As DNA, the CDR3 is TGTGCCAGCAGCTACCGGGACAGAAAGATGAACACTGAAGCTTTCTTT.

V gene TRBV28 combines with J gene TRBJ2-7; no clear D. Germline V CDR1 and CDR2: MDHEN, SYDVKM. CDR3 length: 12 amino acids. Trimming took off 5 bases at V and 9 bases at J, with 14 bases between the two ends. CDR3 sequence (DNA): TGTGCCAGCAGTACCGGGCCAAAGGGGCAGTACTTC. Translated: CASSTGPKGQYF.

The rearrangement links TRBV11-3 to TRBJ2-3, with D perhaps matching TRBD1 (7 bases). The V gene's germline CDR1 is SGHNT and CDR2 YENEEA. This CDR3 has 15 residues. V shed 3 bases and J shed 0 bases, with 10 bases lying between them. This CDR3 is CASSFAGGSTDTQYF. CDR3 nucleotide sequence: TGTGCCAGCAGCTTTGCAGGGGGGAGCACAGATACGCAGTATTTT.

The CDR3, as DNA: TGTGCCACCAGCAGAGATGGGAGGGCTGGAAACACCATATATTTT. Protein: CATSRDGRAGNTIYF. The chain employs TRBV15 and TRBJ1-3; D is undetermined. Trimming shortened V by 0 bases and J by 2 bases, and 8 bases separated the two germline ends. Germline CDR1 and CDR2: LNHNV and YYDKDF (reference sequence). The CDR3 extends over 15 amino acids.

The J gene is TRBJ2-7, the V gene TRBV5-1, with a weak D call TRBD1 (8 bases). The V gene lost 4 bases and the J gene lost 0 bases, with 20 bases spanning the gap. CDR3 length: 17 residues. Germline V gene sequence: CDR1 SGHRS, CDR2 YFSETQ. The CDR3 spells CASSLSQGGPSSYEQYF. The CDR3 DNA follows: TGCGCCAGCAGCCTGTCACAGGGGGGGCCGAGCTCCTACGAGCAGTACTTC.

The chain combines TRBV6-8 with TRBJ2-5; D ambiguous. V lost 10 bases, J lost 3 bases, and 21 bases lay in between. Germline-derived CDR1 and CDR2 are MNHGY and SAAAGT. The CDR3 contains 15 residues. As DNA, the CDR3 is TGTGCCACCGAGATACGTTTGGGTGTCAAAGAGACCCAGTACTTC. Translated: CATEIRLGVKETQYF.

The V call is TRBV6-8, the J call TRBJ1-2; D is undetermined. The CDR3 has 13 residues. Trimming pared 5 bases from V and 3 bases from J, leaving 10 bases between. CDR1 and CDR2 from the germline V gene are MNHGY and SAAAGT. The CDR3 is CASSTTGDYGYTF. The DNA of the CDR3 is TGTGCCAGCAGTACTACTGGGGACTATGGCTACACCTTC.

This clone showed up just a few times. The chain combines TRBV14 with TRBJ1-2; D might be TRBD1 (5 bases). Trimming removed 6 bases from V and 8 bases from J, with 16 bases in between. The germline CDR1 and CDR2 sequences are SGHDN and FVKESK. This CDR3 comprises 13 residues. CDR3 loop: CASSLTPGDGYTF. DNA for the CDR3: TGTGCCAGCAGTCTCACACCGGGGGACGGCTACACCTTC.

This clone ranks as large. V usage is TRBV19 and J usage is TRBJ2-1, with D tentatively TRBD2 (6 bases). The CDR3 has 15 residues. Germline V gives CDR1 LNHDA, CDR2 SQIVND (reference sequence). The germline V and J ends were trimmed by 8 bases and 6 bases, with 20 bases remaining between them. The chain's CDR3 is CASSRRAPSSNEQFF. For the CDR3, the DNA is TGTGCCAGTTCCAGGAGGGCACCCAGTAGCAATGAGCAGTTCTTC. Filled out from reference TRBV19 and TRBJ2-1, the complete variable domain reads DGGITQSPKYLFRKEGQNVTLSCEQNLNHDAMYWYRQDPGQGLRLIYYSQIVNDFQKGDIAEGYSVSREKKESFPLTVTSAQKNPTAFYLCASSRRAPSSNEQFFGPGTRLTVL.

The chain recombines TRBV6-8 with TRBJ2-7, with 8 bases aligning to TRBD1. V shed 6 bases, J shed 4 bases, and the junction held 8 bases outside the gene matches. The CDR3 is 14 residues long. The germline gives CDR1 MNHGY, CDR2 SAAAGT. CDR3 protein: CASRAGTGAYEQYF. The CDR3 DNA follows: TGTGCCAGCAGAGCCGGGACAGGAGCTTACGAGCAGTACTTC.

The chain links TRBV6-8 to TRBJ1-4, with D possibly matching TRBD1 (6 bases). Trimming shortened V by 7 bases and J by 8 bases, and 17 bases separated the two germline ends. The CDR3 consists of 14 residues. From germline, CDR1 is MNHGY and CDR2 SAAAGT. CDR3 sequence reads: CASTLQGIWEKLFF. DNA of the CDR3: TGTGCCAGCACTCTCCAGGGGATTTGGGAAAAACTGTTTTTT.

This chain connects TRBV19 to TRBJ1-5, with D perhaps TRBD1 (6 bases). There are 15 residues in the CDR3. V lost 4 bases, J lost 6 bases, and 16 bases lay in between. Germline values: CDR1 LNHDA, CDR2 SQIVND (reference sequence). CDR3 residues: CASSNDHRARQPQHF. CDR3 nucleotide sequence: TGTGCCAGTAGTAACGATCACAGGGCTCGTCAGCCCCAGCATTTT.

J is TRBJ1-1 and V is TRBV11-3; the D gene is possibly TRBD1 (6 bases). Between the trimmed V and J ends, which lost 4 bases and 7 bases, there was a span of 16 bases. The CDR3 runs to 14 residues. CDR1 is SGHNT and CDR2 is YENEEA in the germline V gene. CDR3 bases: TGTGCCAGCAGCTCCGGTTGGGGGCAGGGTGAAGCTTTCTTT. Translated: CASSSGWGQGEAFF. The full variable domain, completed using reference TRBV11-3 and TRBJ1-1, is EAGVVQSPRYKIIEKKQPVAFWCNPISGHNTLYWYLQNLGQGPELLIRYENEEAVDDSQLPKDRFSAERLKGVDSTLKIQPAELGDSAVYLCASSSGWGQGEAFFGQGTRLTVV.

This clone was found once. The chain uses TRBV10-2 and TRBJ1-5, with D unresolved. The CDR3 has 13 residues. CDR1 and CDR2 (germline): WSHSY, SAAADI. Trimming took off 0 bases at V and 9 bases at J, with 9 bases between the two ends. In DNA, the CDR3 is TGCGCCAGCAGTGAGTCGAGGGCTGGGCCCCAGCATTTT. This codes for CASSESRAGPQHF.

The rearrangement joins TRBV28 to TRBJ2-3; D might be TRBD2 (7 bases). With 7 bases removed from V and 6 bases from J, the gap between germline ends came to 20 bases. Looked up from germline, CDR1 is MDHEN and CDR2 is SYDVKM. This CDR3 region has 15 residues. The CDR3 sequence: CASIGSRGAGDTQYF. Written as DNA, the CDR3 is TGTGCCAGCATAGGGTCCCGGGGGGCTGGTGATACGCAGTATTTT.

The chain uses TRBV6-8 and TRBJ2-7; 8 positions match TRBD1. Losses at the gene ends were 0 bases for V and 0 bases for J; bases not matched to a gene: 13. Per germline, CDR1 MNHGY and CDR2 SAAAGT. The CDR3 loop spans 19 amino acids. CDR3 in amino acids: CASSYSRPGGASSSYEQYF. Written as DNA, the CDR3 is TGTGCCAGCAGTTACTCGCGGCCAGGGGGCGCGAGTAGCTCCTACGAGCAGTACTTC.

This sequence joins TRBV25-1 and TRBJ2-7; 9 bases agree with TRBD1. CDR3 length: 13 amino acids. Per germline, CDR1 MGHDK and CDR2 SYGVNS. V was clipped by 0 bases and J by 12 bases; unmatched bases: 6. CDR3 amino acids: CASSEYSQGAMYF. The CDR3 DNA is TGTGCCAGCAGTGAATATTCACAGGGGGCAATGTACTTC.

The V gene is TRBV28, the J gene TRBJ2-3, with no clear D. Trimming took off 3 bases at V and 2 bases at J, with 9 bases between the two ends. From germline, CDR1 is MDHEN and CDR2 SYDVKM. The CDR3 runs to 14 residues. Written as DNA, the CDR3 is TGTGCCAGCAGTTTTTGGATCCACACAGATACGCAGTATTTT. It yields the protein CASSFWIHTDTQYF.

The chain employs TRBV29-1 and TRBJ2-1; D remains unclear. The V end was cut by 7 bases, the J end by 0 bases, with 13 bases between. The CDR3 spans 14 residues. Germline CDR1 reads SQVTM; CDR2 reads ANQGSEA. CDR3 sequence: CSESTVISYNEQFF. CDR3 coding DNA: TGCAGCGAATCGACGGTTATCTCCTACAATGAGCAGTTCTTC.